Following are 21 T cell receptor beta chains from one sample sequenced in a study of blood T cell repertoires in COVID-19. The data were produced by immunoSEQ multiplex PCR, yet TCRdb's version contains in-frame clones alone and is incomplete. Counted here are around 64,000 clones, 79% occurring once; the ten biggest clones make up 3% to 3.5%. Sample: peripheral blood. Receptors were obtained from a man in his sixties with acute or convalescent COVID-19.

This clone appeared once. The genes are TRBV5-6 and TRBJ1-2; TRBD1 matches 7 bases. Germline lookup yields CDR1 SGHDT and CDR2 YYEEEE. J lost 5 bases, V lost 5 bases, and 6 bases had no gene match. The CDR3 is 13 amino acids. The CDR3 region is CASRDRQVYGYTF. The CDR3 bases are TGTGCCAGCAGGGACAGGCAGGTGTATGGCTACACCTTC.

This sequence joins TRBV18 and TRBJ2-5; the match to TRBD1 covers 10 bases. Per germline, CDR1 KGHSH and CDR2 LQKENI. This CDR3 comprises 15 residues. The V and J ends lost 4 bases and 3 bases, in that order; junction bases with no gene match: 5. CDR3 protein: CASSRTGTGEETQYF. The CDR3 nucleotides are TGTGCCAGCTCACGCACCGGGACAGGGGAAGAGACCCAGTACTTC.

The chain combines TRBV25-1 with TRBJ2-3; a weak D match, TRBD2 (6 bases). The germline V gene has CDR1 MGHDK and CDR2 SYGVNS. The CDR3 sequence is 14 residues long. Trimming left V 3 bases short and J 4 bases short, with 11 bases between. The CDR3 nucleotides read TGTGCCAGCAGTGAGGGCGCGGGGCCAGATACGCAGTATTTT. As protein: CASSEGAGPDTQYF.

The chain couples TRBV24-1 to TRBJ2-2; 10 bases match TRBD1. CDR3 length equals 16 residues. Germline V gives CDR1 KGHDR, CDR2 SFDVKD. V was pared by 4 bases and J by 1 base, with 2 bases of the junction left unmatched. The CDR3 region is CATSDRDRGNTGELFF. CDR3 sequence (DNA): TGTGCCACCAGTGACCGGGACAGGGGGAACACCGGGGAGCTGTTTTTT.

The chain joins TRBV19 to TRBJ2-1; 13 bases are shared with TRBD2. Trimming at V came to 10 bases and at J to 9 bases, leaving 6 bases not matched to a gene. This CDR3 has 13 residues. Germline-derived CDR1 and CDR2 are LNHDA and SQIVND (reference sequence). The DNA for the CDR3 is TGTGCCACAGGACTAGCGGGAGATGGTGAGCAGTTCTTC. As protein: CATGLAGDGEQFF.

The V gene is TRBV18, the J gene TRBJ1-1, with 8 bases matching TRBD1. V dropped 4 bases and J dropped 3; count of bases not matched to a gene: 7. From germline, CDR1 is KGHSH and CDR2 LQKENI. The CDR3 length is 15 residues. The CDR3 loop reads CASSRGQGFDTEAFF. CDR3 coding DNA: TGTGCCAGCTCACGCGGACAGGGTTTCGACACTGAAGCTTTCTTT.

This CDR3 is CASRTRTVNTEAFF. In nucleotides, the CDR3 is TGTGCCAGCAGAACACGGACAGTGAACACTGAAGCTTTCTTT. The rearrangement joins TRBV6-5 to TRBJ1-1; D might be TRBD1 (6 bases). Trimming removed 6 bases from V and 0 bases from J, with 11 bases in between. This CDR3 contains 14 residues. Per the germline V gene, CDR1 is MNHEY and CDR2 is SVGAGI.

The DNA of the CDR3 is TGCGCCAGCAGCAGCCGGGACAGGGGGCGGAACGAGCAGTACTTC. It encodes CASSSRDRGRNEQYF. The chain has TRBV5-1 and TRBJ2-7; 12 bases are shared with TRBD1. V shed 4 bases and J 5 bases; nucleotides not matched to a gene: 7. CDR3 length: 15 amino acids. CDR1 and CDR2 (germline): SGHRS, YFSETQ. Together with reference TRBV5-1 and TRBJ2-7, the CDR3 gives the full variable domain: KAGVTQTPRYLIKTRGQQVTLSCSPISGHRSVSWYQQTPGQGLQFLFEYFSETQRNKGNFPGRFSGRQFSNSRSEMNVSTLELGDSALYLCASSSRDRGRNEQYFGPGTRLTVT.

The rearrangement joins TRBV15 to TRBJ2-1; no firm D call. This CDR3 contains 11 residues. CDR1 is LNHNV and CDR2 is YYDKDF in the germline V gene (reference sequence). V lost 0 bases and J 10 bases, leaving 4 bases between the germline ends. The CDR3 DNA reads as TGTGCCACCAGCAGAGACAGAGAGCAGTTCTTC. This sequence encodes CATSRDREQFF.

The V and J genes are TRBV7-3 and TRBJ2-1; 7 bases line up with TRBD1. After removal of 6 bases from V and 9 bases from J, the junction contained 8 bases not matched to a gene. Germline loops: CDR1 SGHTA, CDR2 FQGTGA. CDR3 length: 13 amino acids. CDR3 bases: TGTGCCAGCAGAGAGGCCAGGGGGACTGAGCAGTTCTTC. Its protein is CASREARGTEQFF.

This sequence joins TRBV28 and TRBJ1-5; D uncertain. V lost 4 bases, J lost 1 base, and 8 bases lay in between. The CDR3 runs to 14 residues. Germline V gene data show CDR1 as MDHEN and CDR2 as SYDVKM. CDR3 sequence reads: CASSSTVSNQPQHF. CDR3 DNA: TGTGCCAGCAGTTCAACGGTAAGCAATCAGCCCCAGCATTTT. The entire variable domain, with the rest obtained from reference TRBV28 and TRBJ1-5, is as follows: DVKVTQSSRYLVKRTGEKVFLECVQDMDHENMFWYRQDPGLGLRLIYFSYDVKMKEKGDIPEGYSVSREKKERFSLILESASTNQTSMYLCASSSTVSNQPQHFGDGTRLSIL.

The chain has TRBV24-1 and TRBJ1-1; 8 bases map to TRBD1. Per germline, CDR1 KGHDR and CDR2 SFDVKD. V gave up 3 bases and J gave up 7 bases; unmatched junction bases: 6. This CDR3 has 14 residues. The CDR3 sequence: CATSDDRGRGEAFF. CDR3 in DNA: TGTGCCACCAGTGATGACAGGGGTAGAGGTGAAGCTTTCTTT.

This clone turned up a few times. The chain joins TRBV3-1 (or the pseudogene TRBV3-2) to TRBJ2-7; the D gene is possibly TRBD2 (6 bases). Per germline, CDR1 LGHDT and CDR2 YNNKEL (reference sequence). V was trimmed by 4 bases and J by 5 bases, leaving 15 bases between them. CDR3 length: 14 amino acids. CDR3: CASSPRGGSDEQYF. DNA of the CDR3: TGTGCCAGCAGCCCCCGCGGAGGGTCGGACGAGCAGTACTTC.

The chain uses TRBV6-5 and TRBJ2-6, with 8 nucleotides matching TRBD1. The V gene end was trimmed by 2 bases and the J gene end by 6 bases; junction bases not matched to a gene: 3. The germline V gene has CDR1 MNHEY and CDR2 SVGAGI. The CDR3 spans 15 residues. CDR3 region: CASSYRTGPANVLTF. In DNA form, the CDR3 reads TGTGCCAGCAGTTACCGGACAGGGCCGGCCAACGTCCTGACTTTC.

The rearrangement joins TRBV28 to TRBJ1-4, with 7 bases lining up with TRBD1. Germline trimming cut 5 bases from V and 4 bases from J; bases unmatched to any gene: 7. CDR1 is MDHEN and CDR2 is SYDVKM in the germline V gene. The CDR3 consists of 15 residues. The CDR3 loop is CASSQPRGDNEKLFF. CDR3 DNA sequence: TGTGCCAGCAGTCAACCCAGGGGGGATAATGAAAAACTGTTTTTT. The full variable domain, in which reference TRBV28 and TRBJ1-4 provide the parts outside the CDR3, is DVKVTQSSRYLVKRTGEKVFLECVQDMDHENMFWYRQDPGLGLRLIYFSYDVKMKEKGDIPEGYSVSREKKERFSLILESASTNQTSMYLCASSQPRGDNEKLFFGSGTQLSVL.

The chain links TRBV2 to TRBJ1-1; D is ambiguous. The germline gives CDR1 SNHLY, CDR2 FYNNEI. This CDR3 has 14 residues. The V gene lost 5 bases and the J gene lost 0 bases, with 10 bases spanning the gap. CDR3 nucleotides: TGTGCCAGCAGTTCGGAGGTTATGAACACTGAAGCTTTCTTT. This translates into CASSSEVMNTEAFF.

The chain's CDR3 is CATSRGPKQGYEQYF. CDR3 in DNA: TGTGCCACCAGCAGAGGACCCAAGCAGGGCTACGAGCAGTACTTC. V gene TRBV15 combines with J gene TRBJ2-7; perhaps TRBD1 as D (5 bases). The V gene's germline CDR1 is LNHNV and CDR2 YYDKDF (reference sequence). Trimming took 1 base from V and 3 from J, leaving 13 bases between them. The CDR3 sequence is 15 residues long.

This clone was observed a few times. The rearrangement uses TRBV11-2 and TRBJ1-2; D remains unclear. CDR1 and CDR2 from the germline V gene are SGHAT and FQNNGV. V was shortened by 5 bases and J by 9 bases, with 16 bases between the two germline ends. The CDR3 contains 13 residues. CDR3 DNA sequence: TGTGCCAGCAGCCTCCCGCAGGTCGTTCGCTACACCTTC. Translated, it gives CASSLPQVVRYTF.

The V call is TRBV9, the J call TRBJ1-4; no firm D call. V shed 0 bases and J shed 3 bases, with 9 bases lying between them. CDR3 length: 15 residues. The germline gives CDR1 SGDLS, CDR2 YYNGEE. The chain's CDR3 is CASSVDLGANEKLFF. CDR3 nucleotides: TGTGCCAGCAGCGTAGATTTGGGAGCTAATGAAAAACTGTTTTTT.

This clone was seen a handful of times. The V and J genes are TRBV7-9 and TRBJ2-7; TRBD2 matches at 7 bases. V lost 3 bases, J lost 3 bases, and 5 bases stayed unmatched. The CDR3 is made up of 14 amino acids. Germline loops: CDR1 SEHNR, CDR2 FQNEAQ (reference sequence). The CDR3, as DNA: TGTGCCAGCAGCTTTATGGCGGGAGTCTACGAGCAGTACTTC. Amino acid sequence: CASSFMAGVYEQYF.

The V call is TRBV18, the J call TRBJ2-2; D is unclear. This CDR3 comprises 13 residues. Looked up from germline, CDR1 is KGHSH and CDR2 is LQKENI. Trimming left V 6 bases short and J 9 bases short, with 14 bases between. CDR3 loop: CASSIAPTRELFF. CDR3 DNA: TGTGCCAGCTCTATCGCCCCTACCCGGGAGCTGTTTTTT. Together with reference TRBV18 and TRBJ2-2, the CDR3 gives the full variable domain: NAGVMQNPRHLVRRRGQEARLRCSPMKGHSHVYWYRQLPEEGLKFMVYLQKENIIDESGMPKERFSAEFPKEGPSILRIQQVVRGDSAAYFCASSIAPTRELFFGEGSRLTVL.